These 14 T cell receptor beta chains came from one sample sequenced in a study of T cell repertoires in cytomegalovirus infection (dated by TCRdb to about 2019). No antigens are known for them. Taken with the paper, the label for treatment or condition translates to: in vitro stimulation with specific CMV peptide epitopes to enrich CMV-specific T cells. TCRdb shows the sequencer as Illumina HiSeq 1500. The public sequencing data were trimmed at Q25 with fastp and processed into clonotypes with MiXCR by TCRdb, which kept only in-frame beta chains. Entries that share a CDR3 protein sequence are merged under the most common genes and DNA. This sample comprises around 500,000 distinct CDR3 sequences, approximately 40% of them detected only once. The top ten hold just under 45% of the sample. Sample: cultured PBMCs, taken from culture after CMV antigen stimulation. The receptor source for this set is a human donor in good health (CMV status not recorded). Some clones in this sample may be carry-over from other donors' samples.

The chain couples TRBV6-5 to TRBJ2-2; maybe TRBD1 (6 bases). This CDR3 region has 13 residues. CDR1 and CDR2 from the germline V gene are MNHEY and SVGAGI. The V end lost 6 bases, the J end lost 7 bases, and 12 bases lay between the germline ends. CDR3 DNA: TGTGCCAGCAGGGACAGCAGGAACGGGGAGCTGTTTTTT. Its translation is CASRDSRNGELFF.

The V and J genes are TRBV19 and TRBJ2-6, with D perhaps matching TRBD1 or TRBD2 (5 bases each). V shed 5 bases and J shed 3 bases, with 11 bases lying between them. The CDR3 totals 15 residues. Germline V gene data show CDR1 as LNHDA and CDR2 as SQIVND (reference sequence). The CDR3 bases are TGTGCCAGTAGTTGGGGGAGCGGTGGGGCCAACGTCCTGACTTTC. Its protein is CASSWGSGGANVLTF.

This clonotype occurred a few times. The chain combines TRBV10-3 with TRBJ2-5, with 9 bases identical to TRBD2. This CDR3 is 15 amino acids long. J was trimmed by 5 bases and V by 4 bases; bases with no gene match: 8. Germline loops: CDR1 ENHRY, CDR2 SYGVKD. CDR3 loop: CAISASGTSRETQYF. The DNA of the CDR3 is TGTGCCATCAGTGCCTCCGGGACTAGCAGGGAGACCCAGTACTTC.

The chain uses TRBV5-1 and TRBJ2-5, with 13 bases that match TRBD2. V dropped 4 bases and J dropped 1; count of bases not matched to a gene: 4. Germline V gene data show CDR1 as SGHRS and CDR2 as YFSETQ. This CDR3 contains 16 residues. The CDR3 DNA reads as TGCGCCAGCAGCGGGGGACTAGCGGGACGCCAAGAGACCCAGTACTTC. This translates into CASSGGLAGRQETQYF.

The V gene is TRBV4-3, the J gene TRBJ2-3; D is ambiguous. Germline CDR1 LGHNA, CDR2 YSLEER. Trimming removed 2 bases at V and 2 bases at J, with 14 bases between. This CDR3 contains 16 residues. The CDR3 DNA reads as TGCGCCAGCAGCCAATTCGCCTCTTCGCCCACAGATACGCAGTATTTT. Its translation: CASSQFASSPTDTQYF.

The chain employs TRBV10-3 and TRBJ2-7; 8 nucleotides line up with TRBD2. The trim removed 6 bases at V and 5 bases at J, leaving 9 bases unmatched. CDR1 and CDR2 (germline): ENHRY, SYGVKD. There are 14 residues in the CDR3. CDR3 amino acids: CAIRMRLANHEQYF. CDR3 in DNA: TGTGCCATCAGGATGCGACTAGCGAACCACGAGCAGTACTTC.

The chain employs TRBV7-3 and TRBJ2-5; the D gene is possibly TRBD2 (6 bases). The V end lost 4 bases, the J end lost 5 bases, and 17 bases lay between the germline ends. CDR1 is SGHTA, CDR2 FQGTGA, per germline. The CDR3 contains 15 residues. CDR3 protein: CASSSVGEVGETQYF. The CDR3 DNA is TGTGCCAGCAGCTCCGTCGGGGAGGTGGGGGAGACCCAGTACTTC.

The V call is TRBV7-6, the J call TRBJ2-3; possibly TRBD1 or TRBD2 for D (5 bases each). The V gene's germline CDR1 is SGHVS and CDR2 FNYEAQ. The CDR3 is made up of 14 amino acids. Trimming cost V 7 bases and J 6 bases, with 17 bases left between them. CDR3 protein: CASTLRRGGDTQYF. The CDR3, as DNA: TGTGCCAGCACCCTTCGACGGGGCGGGGATACGCAGTATTTT.

This chain uses TRBV6-1 with TRBJ1-2, with D possibly matching TRBD1 (5 bases). From germline, CDR1 is MNHNS and CDR2 SASEGT. There are 16 residues in the CDR3. V gave up 6 bases and J gave up 4 bases, with 21 bases separating them. Written as DNA, the CDR3 is TGTGCCAGCAGGTCATTATTGATGACAGACCGCTATGGCTACACCTTC. It is translated as CASRSLLMTDRYGYTF.

The V call is TRBV7-2, the J call TRBJ1-5, with D tentatively TRBD1 (6 bases). The V and J ends lost 1 base and 6 bases respectively, with 13 bases between them. Looked up from germline, CDR1 is SGHTA and CDR2 is FQGNSA. There are 15 residues in the CDR3. CDR3 protein: CASSLDGGAGQPQHF. Written as DNA, the CDR3 is TGTGCCAGCAGCTTAGACGGGGGCGCGGGTCAGCCCCAGCATTTT.

The chain joins TRBV7-8 to TRBJ1-5; possible D gene TRBD1, 5 bases. The germline V and J ends were trimmed by 2 bases and 3 bases, with 14 bases remaining between them. Germline lookup yields CDR1 SGHVS and CDR2 FQNEAQ. The CDR3 totals 16 residues. CDR3 bases: TGTGCCAGCAGCTTAACAGGCGACTATCTCAATCAGCCCCAGCATTTT. As protein: CASSLTGDYLNQPQHF.

V usage is TRBV3-1 and J usage is TRBJ2-3; maybe TRBD2 (6 bases). Trimming removed 1 base from V and 1 base from J, with 21 bases in between. Germline values: CDR1 LGHDT, CDR2 YNNKEL (reference sequence). CDR3 length equals 19 residues. The CDR3 region is CASSQGTLAPGGGTDTQYF. DNA for the CDR3: TGTGCCAGCAGCCAAGGAACGCTAGCTCCCGGAGGGGGCACAGATACGCAGTATTTT.

This clonotype appeared many times. The rearrangement uses TRBV7-8 and TRBJ1-1, with no clear D. Germline-derived CDR1 and CDR2 are SGHVS and FQNEAQ. The CDR3 length is 12 residues. Trimming pared 1 base from V and 4 bases from J, leaving 4 bases between. The DNA for the CDR3 is TGTGCCAGCAGCTTAGTTCGCACTGAAGCTTTCTTT. It is translated as CASSLVRTEAFF.

This clonotype has a handful of counts. The rearrangement links TRBV7-9 to TRBJ2-5; no clear D. This CDR3 region has 13 residues. Looked up from germline, CDR1 is SEHNR and CDR2 is FQNEAQ (reference sequence). V lost 2 bases and J lost 5, with 9 bases in between. The CDR3, as DNA: TGTGCCAGCAGCTTACTTGGGTGGGAGACCCAGTACTTC. This sequence encodes CASSLLGWETQYF.